These 11 T cell receptor beta chains share one sample of origin, sequenced in a study of cytomegalovirus exposure and HLA in healthy donors. PCR amplification relied on 60 Vbeta primers (plus 13 Jbeta primers). Profiled with immunoSEQ multiplex PCR; TCRdb holds only in-frame clones, not every one. This sample has about 140,000 clones, with about three quarters found just once. Material for sequencing was PBMCs. These receptors were taken from a man between 18 and 35 years old in good health and CMV-seronegative.

CDR3 DNA: TGTGCCAGCAGCTTAACCCCGGAGGGGTTCGCTTTCTTT. Translation gives CASSLTPEGFAFF. The V and J genes are TRBV7-9 and TRBJ1-1; D is perhaps TRBD1 (5 bases). V was cut by 2 bases and J by 11 bases, with 15 bases left in between. Germline CDR1 reads SEHNR; CDR2 reads FQNEAQ (reference sequence). The CDR3 consists of 13 residues.

This clone was picked up a small number of times. The rearrangement joins TRBV6-1 to TRBJ2-3; D is undetermined. V dropped 4 bases and J dropped 4 bases, with 6 bases sitting between them. The CDR3 length is 12 residues. Germline V gene data show CDR1 as MNHNS and CDR2 as SASEGT. The CDR3, as DNA: TGTGCCAGCAGTGCCTCTCCAGATACGCAGTATTTT. Its translation: CASSASPDTQYF.

The J gene is TRBJ1-4, the V gene TRBV18; 7 positions match TRBD1. Germline CDR1 is KGHSH and CDR2 is LQKENI. This CDR3 has 14 residues. Germline trimming cut 1 base from V and 12 bases from J; bases unmatched to any gene: 8. CDR3 coding DNA: TGTGCCAGCTCACCACACGGGACAGCCGAGGAACTGTTTTTT. This gives the protein CASSPHGTAEELFF. Complete variable domain (other parts from reference TRBV18 and TRBJ1-4): NAGVMQNPRHLVRRRGQEARLRCSPMKGHSHVYWYRQLPEEGLKFMVYLQKENIIDESGMPKERFSAEFPKEGPSILRIQQVVRGDSAAYFCASSPHGTAEELFFGSGTQLSVL.

This chain connects TRBV7-9 to TRBJ1-2; TRBD1 aligns across 8 bases. Trimming took 5 bases from V and 4 from J; bases not matched to a gene: 9. Per the germline V gene, CDR1 is SEHNR and CDR2 is FQNEAQ (reference sequence). The CDR3 extends over 15 amino acids. The CDR3: CASSPTGGRGYGYTF. CDR3 sequence (DNA): TGTGCCAGCAGCCCCACAGGGGGAAGGGGCTATGGCTACACCTTC.

The chain couples TRBV7-3 to TRBJ1-4; 8 bases line up with TRBD1. The CDR3 has 12 residues. V shed 5 bases and J 11 bases; nucleotides not matched to a gene: 4. Looked up from germline, CDR1 is SGHTA and CDR2 is FQGTGA. The DNA for the CDR3 is TGTGCCAGCAGCGCAACAGGGGGGAAACTGTTTTTT. Residues: CASSATGGKLFF.

This clone was found a few times. The genes are TRBV7-2 and TRBJ1-4; TRBD1 aligns across 9 bases. The CDR3 runs to 15 residues. With V trimmed by 5 bases and J by 6 bases, 7 bases remained unmatched. Per the germline V gene, CDR1 is SGHTA and CDR2 is FQGNSA. The CDR3 loop is CASSPDRGSYEKLFF. In DNA, the CDR3 is TGTGCCAGCAGCCCTGACAGGGGGTCGTATGAAAAACTGTTTTTT. Full variable domain (remainder filled in from reference TRBV7-2 and TRBJ1-4): GAGVSQSPSNKVTEKGKDVELRCDPISGHTALYWYRQSLGQGLEFLIYFQGNSAPDKSGLPSDRFSAERTGGSVSTLTIQRTQQEDSAVYLCASSPDRGSYEKLFFGSGTQLSVL.

J is TRBJ2-5 and V is TRBV7-8, with 11 positions matching TRBD1. Germline V CDR1 and CDR2: SGHVS, FQNEAQ. The CDR3 runs 16 residues. V shed 1 base, J shed 5 bases, and the junction held 6 bases outside the gene matches. CDR3 DNA sequence: TGTGCCAGCAGCTTAGGGACAGGGGGCCGAGGGGAGACCCAGTACTTC. It yields the protein CASSLGTGGRGETQYF.

The rearrangement joins TRBV19 to TRBJ2-3; D is possibly TRBD1 (6 bases). In germline, CDR1 is LNHDA, CDR2 SQIVND (reference sequence). The CDR3 contains 15 residues. Trimming took 0 bases from V and 1 from J, leaving 8 bases between them. The CDR3 reads CASSIDRGRTDTQYF. The CDR3 region has the DNA TGTGCCAGTAGTATAGACAGGGGACGCACAGATACGCAGTATTTT.

The chain links TRBV6-5 to TRBJ2-5, with 8 bases aligning to TRBD2. CDR3 length: 14 residues. Germline trimming cut 8 bases from V and 3 bases from J; bases unmatched to any gene: 8. Germline V gene sequence: CDR1 MNHEY, CDR2 SVGAGI. The CDR3 DNA is TGTGCCAGCGACCAGGCGGGGGGTGAAGAGACCCAGTACTTC. As protein: CASDQAGGEETQYF.

The gene calls are TRBV28 and TRBJ1-1; 7 bases are shared with TRBD1. Germline assignment: CDR1 MDHEN and CDR2 SYDVKM. This CDR3 contains 15 residues. J was trimmed by 1 base and V by 4 bases; bases with no gene match: 6. The CDR3 here is CASSSTGVENTEAFF. The CDR3 coding sequence is TGTGCCAGCAGTTCAACAGGGGTGGAGAACACTGAAGCTTTCTTT.

The chain couples TRBV19 to TRBJ2-2, with a possible D match to TRBD1 (7 bases). CDR1 is LNHDA, CDR2 SQIVND, per germline (reference sequence). CDR3 length: 15 amino acids. V lost 4 bases to trimming and J lost 3 bases, with 12 bases between them. This CDR3 is CASSNRGLDTGELFF. DNA for the CDR3: TGTGCCAGTAGTAACAGGGGACTGGACACCGGGGAGCTGTTTTTT. The full variable domain, completed using reference TRBV19 and TRBJ2-2, is DGGITQSPKYLFRKEGQNVTLSCEQNLNHDAMYWYRQDPGQGLRLIYYSQIVNDFQKGDIAEGYSVSREKKESFPLTVTSAQKNPTAFYLCASSNRGLDTGELFFGEGSRLTVL.